This T cell receptor beta chain was obtained from a study of blood T cell repertoires in COVID-19. This CDR3 comprises 16 residues. Per the germline V gene, CDR1 is MNHEY and CDR2 is SMNVEV (reference sequence). The V end was cut by 7 bases, the J end by 0 bases, with 13 bases between. Measured with immunoSEQ multiplex PCR; TCRdb has only the in-frame clones, and not every one. The repertoire holds about 300,000 clones, with around 84% as singletons. Two negative PCRs, clearance, or symptom resolution had been documented for recovered Cohort 3 donors. Material: PBMCs or T cells enriched from blood (not recorded which). V gene TRBV27 combines with J gene TRBJ1-6, with no clear D. This receptor was taken from a woman aged 18-29 years who had recovered from COVID-19. CDR3 DNA: TGTGCCAGCACCACGACGGGGAGCTCCTATAATTCACCCCTCCACTTT. Protein product: CASTTTGSSYNSPLHF.